A selection of T cell receptor beta chains follows, all from one sample in a study of PD-L1 blockade in urothelial cancer. Data came from immunoSEQ multiplex PCR; TCRdb stores just in-frame clones and leaves some out. The sample contains 71,000 or so clones, roughly nine tenths of which appear only once. The specimen comprised PBMCs, sampled around atezolizumab (anti-PD-L1) treatment. The receptors were gathered from a man between 60 and 70 years old with urothelial cancer. Both conserved end residues are part of each CDR3. A D gene is named only where the DNA matches it firmly. Clone sizes are given selectively: once, few, many, or a class where the clone is expanded.

.	TRBV6-1	.	TRBJ1-5	CARAEGTSNQPQHF	TGTGCCAGAGCGGAGGGGACGAGCAATCAGCCCCAGCATTTT
TRBD1	TRBV6-5	.	TRBJ1-6	CASSYSARGDSPLHF	TGTGCCAGCAGTTACTCGGCCAGGGGGGATTCACCCCTCCACTTT
.	TRBV15	.	TRBJ1-2	CATSRERLGGGYTF	TGTGCCACCAGCAGAGAGAGGTTAGGAGGTGGCTACACCTTC
.	TRBV28	.	TRBJ1-4	CASSLSAGLGEKLFF	TGTGCCAGCAGTTTAAGCGCGGGGTTGGGCGAAAAACTGTTTTTT
TRBD1	TRBV28	.	TRBJ2-7	CASRNQGAHYEQYF	TGTGCCAGCAGAAATCAGGGGGCCCACTACGAGCAGTACTTC
.	TRBV30	.	TRBJ1-1	CAGLGRNTEAFF	TGTGCCGGGCTGGGGAGGAACACTGAAGCTTTCTTT
.	TRBV15	.	TRBJ2-2	CATSRDPQGSGELFF	TGTGCCACCAGCAGAGATCCCCAGGGGTCCGGGGAGCTGTTTTTT
TRBD1	TRBV10-3	.	TRBJ1-4	CAISPGQENEKLFF	TGTGCCATCTCCCCGGGACAGGAGAATGAAAAACTGTTTTTT
TRBD1	TRBV27	.	TRBJ1-2	CASSFNRGDGYTF	TGTGCCAGCAGTTTTAACAGGGGAGATGGCTACACCTTC
TRBD1	TRBV5-1	.	TRBJ2-7	CASSLSGGTYEQYF	TGCGCCAGCAGCTTGTCAGGGGGCACCTACGAGCAGTACTTC
.	TRBV6-5	once	TRBJ2-7	CASSYSWKGLYEQYF	TGTGCCAGCAGTTATTCCTGGAAGGGGCTCTACGAGCAGTACTTC
.	TRBV5-1	.	TRBJ2-6	CASSLGPGSGANVLTF	TGCGCCAGCAGCTTGGGCCCGGGGTCAGGGGCCAACGTCCTGACTTTC
.	TRBV11-2	.	TRBJ2-7	CASSLEGPNYEQYF	TGTGCCAGCAGCTTAGAGGGGCCCAACTACGAGCAGTACTTC
.	TRBV28	.	TRBJ2-1	CASSSLGVRQFF	TGTGCCAGCAGTTCCCTCGGGGTCCGGCAGTTCTTC
.	TRBV5-4	.	TRBJ2-1	CASSHQGEAWNEQFF	TGTGCCAGCAGCCACCAGGGGGAGGCTTGGAATGAGCAGTTCTTC
.	TRBV5-8	.	TRBJ2-3	CASSWRVDTQYF	TGTGCCAGCAGCTGGCGGGTAGATACGCAGTATTTT
.	TRBV19	.	TRBJ1-5	CASSSDSPSDQPQHF	TGTGCCAGTAGCAGCGACAGCCCCTCGGATCAGCCCCAGCATTTT
TRBD1	TRBV29-1	.	TRBJ2-3	CSVAGGRVTDTQYF	TGCAGCGTAGCAGGGGGCCGAGTCACAGATACGCAGTATTTT
TRBD1	TRBV29-1	.	TRBJ1-1	CSVKTGEYNTEAFF	TGCAGCGTTAAGACAGGGGAGTATAACACTGAAGCTTTCTTT
TRBD1	TRBV6-6	.	TRBJ1-1	CASTRQGSGPEAFF	TGTGCCAGCACTAGACAGGGGAGTGGGCCTGAAGCTTTCTTT
.	TRBV29-1	.	TRBJ2-3	CSVRLAGTDTQYF	TGCAGCGTTCGGCTTGCGGGCACAGATACGCAGTATTTT
.	TRBV6-5	.	TRBJ1-4	CASSYTSGRNEKLFF	TGTGCCAGCAGTTACACGAGCGGAAGAAATGAAAAACTGTTTTTT
.	TRBV5-4	.	TRBJ2-6	CASSPRTAGKANVLTF	TGTGCCAGCAGCCCTCGGACCGCCGGGAAGGCCAACGTCCTGACTTTC
.	TRBV7-7	.	TRBJ2-2	CASSLGEENTGELFF	TGTGCCAGCAGCTTGGGGGAGGAGAACACCGGGGAGCTGTTTTTT
TRBD2	TRBV5-1	.	TRBJ2-7	CASSVSGGNWEQYF	TGCGCCAGCAGCGTTAGCGGGGGCAATTGGGAGCAGTACTTC
TRBD1	TRBV6-5	.	TRBJ2-7	CASSSGTGGFYEQYF	TGTGCCAGCAGTTCGGGCACAGGGGGTTTCTACGAGCAGTACTTC
.	TRBV2	.	TRBJ2-3	CASSAQRSPDTQYF	TGTGCCAGCAGTGCCCAGCGTAGCCCAGATACGCAGTATTTT
.	TRBV28	.	TRBJ2-7	CASSLVSYEQYF	TGTGCCAGCAGTTTGGTGAGCTACGAGCAGTACTTC
TRBD1	TRBV5-8	.	TRBJ1-4	CASSASGTGAKLFF	TGTGCCAGCAGCGCTTCCGGGACAGGGGCAAAACTGTTTTTT
TRBD2	TRBV19	.	TRBJ2-3	CASNQTSGGKFNTDTQYF	TGTGCCAGTAACCAGACTAGCGGGGGGAAATTTAACACAGATACGCAGTATTTT
TRBD2	TRBV2	few	TRBJ2-3	CASSRASGLSTDTQYF	TGTGCCAGCAGCCGGGCTAGCGGGCTTAGCACAGATACGCAGTATTTT
TRBD1	TRBV7-9	.	TRBJ1-4	CASRGTGPSEKLFF	TGTGCCAGCAGGGGGACAGGGCCGAGTGAAAAACTGTTTTTT
.	TRBV29-1	.	TRBJ2-3	CSQIGAGSTDTQYF	TGCAGCCAAATAGGCGCCGGGAGCACAGATACGCAGTATTTT
.	TRBV18	.	TRBJ2-5	CASSLQETQYF	TGTGCCAGCTCACTACAAGAGACCCAGTACTTC
.	TRBV5-1	.	TRBJ1-2	CASSLRETNYGYTF	TGCGCCAGCAGCCTGAGAGAGACTAACTATGGCTACACCTTC
TRBD2	TRBV5-1	.	TRBJ2-3	CASSQMYRRLAGGTDTQYF	TGCGCCAGCAGCCAAATGTACCGCCGACTAGCGGGGGGCACAGATACGCAGTATTTT
.	TRBV4-1	.	TRBJ2-6	CASSQDGQGVVSGANVLTF	TGCGCCAGCAGCCAAGATGGCCAGGGTGTCGTCTCCGGGGCCAACGTCCTGACTTTC
.	TRBV7-9	.	TRBJ2-7	CASSSRDTSYEQYF	TGTGCCAGCAGCTCCCGGGACACATCCTACGAGCAGTACTTC
.	TRBV7-3	.	TRBJ1-1	CASSSEGMSTEAFF	TGTGCCAGCAGCTCGGAGGGGATGAGCACTGAAGCTTTCTTT
TRBD1	TRBV5-6	.	TRBJ1-1	CASSGQEMNTEAFF	TGTGCCAGCAGCGGACAGGAAATGAACACTGAAGCTTTCTTT
.	TRBV19	.	TRBJ1-1	CASSEGLATEAFF	TGTGCCAGTAGCGAAGGTTTAGCCACTGAAGCTTTCTTT
TRBD1	TRBV6-5	.	TRBJ1-1	CASSYRGQVGTEAFF	TGTGCCAGCAGTTATAGGGGGCAGGTTGGCACTGAAGCTTTCTTT